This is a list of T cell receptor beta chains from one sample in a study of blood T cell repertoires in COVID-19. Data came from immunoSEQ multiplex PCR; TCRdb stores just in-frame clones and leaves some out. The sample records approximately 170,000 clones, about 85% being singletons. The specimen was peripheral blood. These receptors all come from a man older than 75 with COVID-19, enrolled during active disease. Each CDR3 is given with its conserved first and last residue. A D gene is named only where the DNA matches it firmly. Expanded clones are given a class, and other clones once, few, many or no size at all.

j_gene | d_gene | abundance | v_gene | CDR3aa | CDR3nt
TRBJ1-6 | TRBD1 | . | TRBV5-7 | CASSFPTEVGGYRAPLHF | TGTGCCAGCAGCTTCCCCACTGAGGTAGGGGGCTACCGGGCGCCCCTCCACTTT
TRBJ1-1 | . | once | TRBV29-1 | CSDSRGNAAFF | TGCAGCGACTCCAGGGGCAACGCCGCTTTCTTT
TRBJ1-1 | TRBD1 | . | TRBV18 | CASSPQYGTGNEAFF | TGTGCCAGCTCACCTCAGTACGGGACAGGGAACGAAGCTTTCTTT
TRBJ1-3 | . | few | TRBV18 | CASSPVRDGNTIYF | TGTGCCAGCTCACCAGTCAGGGATGGAAACACCATATATTTT
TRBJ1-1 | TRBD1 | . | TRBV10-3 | CAISEWGDRDTEAFF | TGTGCCATCAGTGAGTGGGGGGACAGGGACACTGAAGCTTTCTTT
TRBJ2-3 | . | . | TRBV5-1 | CASTSGISTDTQYF | TGCGCCAGCACCTCAGGGATCAGCACAGATACGCAGTATTTT
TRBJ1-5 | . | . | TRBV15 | CATSRDRAGFQPQHF | TGTGCCACCAGCAGAGATAGAGCGGGTTTTCAGCCCCAGCATTTT
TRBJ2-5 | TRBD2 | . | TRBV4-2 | CASSQSLAGGDETQYF | TGTGCCAGCAGCCAATCCCTGGCGGGGGGAGATGAGACCCAGTACTTC
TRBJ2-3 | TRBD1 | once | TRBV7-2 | CASSLLDRGTDTQYF | TGTGCCAGCAGCTTATTGGACAGGGGTACAGATACGCAGTATTTT
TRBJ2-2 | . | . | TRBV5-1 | CASSSTGRSLNTGELFF | TGCGCCAGCAGCTCGACAGGGAGGAGCTTGAACACCGGGGAGCTGTTTTTT
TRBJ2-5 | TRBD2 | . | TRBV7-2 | CASSLASGGAETQYF | TGTGCCAGCAGCTTGGCTAGCGGGGGGGCCGAGACCCAGTACTTC
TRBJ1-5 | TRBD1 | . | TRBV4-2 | CASSQDWTGGNQPQHF | TGTGCCAGCAGCCAAGATTGGACAGGTGGCAATCAGCCCCAGCATTTT
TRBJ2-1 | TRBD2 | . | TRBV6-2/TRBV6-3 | CASSYRWGGDNEQFF | TGTGCCAGCAGTTACCGCTGGGGGGGGGACAATGAGCAGTTCTTC
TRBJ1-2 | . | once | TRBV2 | CASSGATYGYTF | TGTGCCAGCAGTGGGGCGACCTATGGCTACACCTTC
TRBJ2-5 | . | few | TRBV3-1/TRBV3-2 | CASSPARRGTQYF | TGTGCCAGCAGCCCTGCTAGGAGGGGGACCCAGTACTTC
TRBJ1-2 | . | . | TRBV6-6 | CASSPLGLSNYGYTF | TGTGCCAGCAGTCCCCTGGGCTTATCTAACTATGGCTACACCTTC
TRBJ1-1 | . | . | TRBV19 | CASSIGQTTEAFF | TGTGCCAGTAGTATCGGACAGACCACTGAAGCTTTCTTT
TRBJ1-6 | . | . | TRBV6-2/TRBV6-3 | CASSRAEVRSPLHF | TGTGCCAGCAGCCGCGCTGAGGTTAGGTCACCCCTCCACTTT
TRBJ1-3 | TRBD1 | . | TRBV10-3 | CAIRPGQGGNTIYF | TGTGCCATCAGACCGGGACAGGGTGGAAACACCATATATTTT
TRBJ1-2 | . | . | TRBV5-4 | CASSLDKNYGYTF | TGTGCCAGCAGCCTGGACAAGAACTATGGCTACACCTTC
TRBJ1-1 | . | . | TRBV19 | CASSSSVRKSNTEAFF | TGTGCCAGTAGTAGTAGTGTACGAAAATCGAACACTGAAGCTTTCTTT
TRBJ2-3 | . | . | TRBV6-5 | CASRVQGQADTQYF | TGTGCCAGCAGGGTACAGGGTCAGGCAGATACGCAGTATTTT
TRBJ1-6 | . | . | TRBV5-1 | CASSGGQPGSPLHF | TGCGCCAGCAGCGGAGGACAGCCCGGGTCACCCCTCCACTTT
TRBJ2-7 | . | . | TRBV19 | CASSIGTSYEQYF | TGTGCCAGTAGTATTGGGACATCCTACGAGCAGTACTTC
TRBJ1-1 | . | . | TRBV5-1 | CASSATRGSTEAFF | TGCGCCAGCAGCGCGACCAGGGGTTCAACTGAAGCTTTCTTT
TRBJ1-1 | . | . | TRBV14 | CASSQRELTEAFF | TGTGCCAGCAGCCAAAGGGAGTTGACTGAAGCTTTCTTT
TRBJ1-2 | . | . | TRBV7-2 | CASSFQGSGYGYTF | TGTGCCAGCAGCTTTCAGGGGTCTGGTTATGGCTACACCTTC
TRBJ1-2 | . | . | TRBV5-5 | CASSLGHLSGGYTF | TGTGCCAGCAGCTTAGGACATCTCTCTGGCGGCTACACCTTC
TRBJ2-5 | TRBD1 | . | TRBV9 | CASGQVAGTQYF | TGTGCCAGCGGACAGGTAGCCGGGACCCAGTACTTC